The entry below describes one T cell receptor (beta chain). This record comes from a study of T cells in tuberculosis. The CDR3 totals 15 residues. CDR1 is GTSNPN and CDR2 is SVGIG in the germline V gene (reference sequence). The junction had 2 bases not matched to a gene; V was cut back by 3 bases and J by 1 base. Time point in this sample: new active TB diagnosis, blood taken before or within 7 days of starting treatment. The repertoire was sequenced with immunoSEQ multiplex PCR; TCRdb's copy has only in-frame clones and lacks some. The data show tens of thousands of clones, more than 85% seen once.

The clonotype originates from an adult with tuberculosis. The rearrangement uses TRBV30 and TRBJ1-5; TRBD1 matches 11 bases. Sample: PBMCs, taken at tuberculosis diagnosis. For the CDR3, the DNA is TGTGCCTGGAGCGGACAGGGGGCCAGCAATCAGCCCCAGCATTTT. This codes for CAWSGQGASNQPQHF.